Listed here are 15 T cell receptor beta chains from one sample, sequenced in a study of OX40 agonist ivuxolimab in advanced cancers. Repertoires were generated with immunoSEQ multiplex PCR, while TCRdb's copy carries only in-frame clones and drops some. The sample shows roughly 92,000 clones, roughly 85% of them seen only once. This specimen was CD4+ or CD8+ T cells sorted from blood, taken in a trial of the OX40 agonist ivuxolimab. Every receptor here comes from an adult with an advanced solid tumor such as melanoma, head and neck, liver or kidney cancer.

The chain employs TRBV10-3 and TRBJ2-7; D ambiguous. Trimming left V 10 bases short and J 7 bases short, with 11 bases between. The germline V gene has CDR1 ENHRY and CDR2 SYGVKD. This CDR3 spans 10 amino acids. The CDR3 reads CATGLIEQYF. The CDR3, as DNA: TGTGCCACCGGCCTGATTGAGCAGTACTTC.

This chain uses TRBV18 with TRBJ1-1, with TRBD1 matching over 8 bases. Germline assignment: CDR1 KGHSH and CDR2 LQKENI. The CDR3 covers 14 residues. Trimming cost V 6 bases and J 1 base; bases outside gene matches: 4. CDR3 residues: CASSRGTGNTEAFF. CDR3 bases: TGTGCCAGCTCTCGAGGGACAGGGAACACTGAAGCTTTCTTT.

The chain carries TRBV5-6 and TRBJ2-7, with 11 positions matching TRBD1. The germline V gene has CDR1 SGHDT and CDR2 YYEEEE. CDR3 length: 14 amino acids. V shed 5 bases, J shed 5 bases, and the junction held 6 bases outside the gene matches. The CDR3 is CASRLWDRGDEQYF. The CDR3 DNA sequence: TGTGCCAGCAGGTTGTGGGACAGGGGGGACGAGCAGTACTTC.

The CDR3 sequence is CASSRQNQETQYF. DNA for the CDR3: TGTGCCAGCAGTCGACAGAACCAAGAGACCCAGTACTTC. This chain uses TRBV2 with TRBJ2-5; a possible D gene is TRBD1 (5 bases). V gave up 5 bases and J gave up 0 bases, with 7 bases separating them. The V gene's germline CDR1 is SNHLY and CDR2 FYNNEI. This CDR3 has 13 amino acids.

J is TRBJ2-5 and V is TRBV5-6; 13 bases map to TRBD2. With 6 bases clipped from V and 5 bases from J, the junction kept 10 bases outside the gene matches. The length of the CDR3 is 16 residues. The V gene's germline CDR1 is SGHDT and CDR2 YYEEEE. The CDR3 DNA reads TGTGCCAGCACCCAAGGACTAGCGGGAGTTTATGAGACCCAGTACTTC. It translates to CASTQGLAGVYETQYF.

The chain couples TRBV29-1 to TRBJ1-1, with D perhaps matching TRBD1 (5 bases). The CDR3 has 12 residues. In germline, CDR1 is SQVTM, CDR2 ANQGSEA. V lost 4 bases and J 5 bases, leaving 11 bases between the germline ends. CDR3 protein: CSVGVGGTEAFF. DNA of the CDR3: TGCAGCGTTGGCGTGGGGGGAACTGAAGCTTTCTTT.

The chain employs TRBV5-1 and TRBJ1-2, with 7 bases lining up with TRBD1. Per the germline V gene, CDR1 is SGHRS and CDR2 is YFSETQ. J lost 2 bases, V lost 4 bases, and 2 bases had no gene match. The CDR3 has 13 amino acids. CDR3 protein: CASSTGQNYGYTF. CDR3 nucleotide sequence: TGCGCCAGCAGCACGGGACAGAACTATGGCTACACCTTC.

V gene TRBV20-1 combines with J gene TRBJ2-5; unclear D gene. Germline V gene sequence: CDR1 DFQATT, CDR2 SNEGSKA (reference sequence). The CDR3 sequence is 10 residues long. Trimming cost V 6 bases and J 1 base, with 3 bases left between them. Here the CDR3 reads CSAFQETQYF. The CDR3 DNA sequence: TGCAGTGCCTTCCAAGAGACCCAGTACTTC.

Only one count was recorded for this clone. CDR3 in DNA: TGCGCCAGCAGCTTGCAGGGGTCCAACGAGCAGTACTTC. Its translation: CASSLQGSNEQYF. The chain combines TRBV5-1 with TRBJ2-7; D is possibly TRBD1 (6 bases). Germline assignment: CDR1 SGHRS and CDR2 YFSETQ. Deletions cut 1 base from V and 5 bases from J, with 10 bases between. The CDR3 is made up of 13 amino acids.

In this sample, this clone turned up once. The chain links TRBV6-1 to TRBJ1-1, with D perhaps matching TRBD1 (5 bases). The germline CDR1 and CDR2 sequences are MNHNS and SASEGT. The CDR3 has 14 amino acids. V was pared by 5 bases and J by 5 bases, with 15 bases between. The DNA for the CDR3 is TGTGCCAGCAGTCCCCGGAGGGGAGGGACTGAAGCTTTCTTT. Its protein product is CASSPRRGGTEAFF.

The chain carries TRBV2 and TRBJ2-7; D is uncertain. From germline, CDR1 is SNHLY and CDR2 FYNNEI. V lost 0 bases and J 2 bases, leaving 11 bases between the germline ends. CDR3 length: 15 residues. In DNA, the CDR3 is TGTGCCAGCAGTGAAGCTCTTGTCACAGCCTACGAGCAGTACTTC. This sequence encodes CASSEALVTAYEQYF.

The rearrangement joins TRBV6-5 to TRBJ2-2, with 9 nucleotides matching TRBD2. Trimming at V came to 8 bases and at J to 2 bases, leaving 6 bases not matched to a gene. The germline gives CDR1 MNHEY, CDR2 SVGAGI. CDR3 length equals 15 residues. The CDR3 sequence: CASGTSGSNTGELFF. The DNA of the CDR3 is TGTGCCAGCGGTACTAGCGGGTCAAACACCGGGGAGCTGTTTTTT.

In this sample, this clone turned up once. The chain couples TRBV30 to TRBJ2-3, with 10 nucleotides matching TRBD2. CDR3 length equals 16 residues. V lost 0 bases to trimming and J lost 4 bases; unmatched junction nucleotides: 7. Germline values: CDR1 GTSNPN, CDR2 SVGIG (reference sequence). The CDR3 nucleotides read TGTGCCTGGAGTGTACCGACTAGCGGGTCTCCAGATACGCAGTATTTT. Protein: CAWSVPTSGSPDTQYF.

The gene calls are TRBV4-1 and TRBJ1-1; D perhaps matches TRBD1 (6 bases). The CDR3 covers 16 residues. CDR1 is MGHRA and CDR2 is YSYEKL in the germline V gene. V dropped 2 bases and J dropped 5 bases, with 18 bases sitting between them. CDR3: CASSQQKGRGATEAFF. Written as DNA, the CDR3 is TGCGCCAGCAGCCAACAAAAGGGCAGGGGCGCAACTGAAGCTTTCTTT.

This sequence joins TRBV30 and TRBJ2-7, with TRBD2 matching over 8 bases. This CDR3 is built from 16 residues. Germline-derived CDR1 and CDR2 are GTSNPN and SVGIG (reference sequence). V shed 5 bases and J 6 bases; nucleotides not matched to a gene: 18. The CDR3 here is CAWGMGKLAGYREQYF. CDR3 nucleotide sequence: TGTGCCTGGGGGATGGGGAAGTTAGCGGGATATCGCGAGCAGTACTTC.